The entry below gives a single TCR beta chain sequence along with its context. Its specificity is not known. Libraries were prepared by immunoSEQ multiplex PCR; TCRdb keeps only in-frame clonotypes and omits some of them. Here the sample spans 10,000 to 15,000 clones, almost 90% being singletons. Relapse was seen in all patients after autologous stem cell transplantation, and brentuximab vedotin exposure was variable. Thawed PBMCs were the source of CD4+ T cells, purified by magnetic negative selection. The data are from a study of PD-1 blockade in classical Hodgkin lymphoma. As for the study in general: The nivolumab dose that patients received was 3 mg/kg, given intravenously every 2 weeks.

General study findings and limits: Reported findings placed baseline TCR diversity lower in newly diagnosed patients (compared with healthy donors). Baseline diversity in complete responders resembled that of newly diagnosed patients.

V lost 4 bases and J 0 bases, leaving 12 bases between the germline ends. Germline V gene lookup returns CDR1 SGHNT and CDR2 YYREEE (reference sequence). The CDR3 has 15 residues. The receptor was isolated from a human donor with classical Hodgkin lymphoma. The rearrangement uses TRBV5-4 and TRBJ2-3, with D unresolved. The starting material was CD4+ T cells from blood, obtained at baseline. The CDR3 DNA sequence: TGTGCCAGCAGCCCGTCGGTGGGTAGCACAGATACGCAGTATTTT. The encoded protein is CASSPSVGSTDTQYF.